These 24 T cell receptor beta chains were all obtained from the same sample, sequenced in a study of T cell responses to AZD1222 COVID-19 vaccine. Generated by immunoSEQ multiplex PCR, the TCRdb table keeps only in-frame clones and is missing some. Of some 50,000 clones in the sample, roughly 80% were seen once. The sequencing here drew on peripheral blood, taken on day 0 of MenACWY control vaccination. All receptors come from an adult in good health.

V usage is TRBV28 and J usage is TRBJ2-1; 11 nucleotides line up with TRBD2. The junction had 5 bases not matched to a gene; V was cut back by 3 bases and J by 10 bases. CDR1 MDHEN and CDR2 SYDVKM come from the germline V gene. The CDR3 length is 14 residues. Here the CDR3 DNA reads TGTGCCAGCAGTTTTCCGACTAGCGGGGAAGAGCAGTTCTTC. Translating gives CASSFPTSGEEQFF.

The rearrangement joins TRBV19 to TRBJ1-1, with a tentative D call TRBD1 (5 bases). The CDR3 loop spans 13 amino acids. Trimming stripped 6 bases from V and 4 bases from J, with 12 bases between. CDR1 and CDR2 (germline): LNHDA, SQIVND (reference sequence). The CDR3 DNA is TGTGCCAGTAGAATGGTTGGGGGCACTGAAGCTTTCTTT. Protein product: CASRMVGGTEAFF.

The chain carries TRBV30 and TRBJ1-1; D not certain. Germline V gene sequence: CDR1 GTSNPN, CDR2 SVGIG (reference sequence). Trimming pared 8 bases from V and 1 base from J, leaving 23 bases between. The CDR3 runs to 16 residues. The CDR3: CAGIPLGHGWNTEAFF. The CDR3 DNA sequence: TGTGCCGGAATTCCTCTGGGCCATGGGTGGAACACTGAAGCTTTCTTT.

CDR3 protein: CASSLGQGGGGYTF. The CDR3 nucleotides are TGTGCCAGCAGCTTGGGACAGGGAGGTGGTGGCTACACCTTC. The rearrangement uses TRBV7-2 and TRBJ1-2; TRBD1 matches 9 bases. This CDR3 has 14 amino acids. Germline lookup yields CDR1 SGHTA and CDR2 FQGNSA. V was clipped by 3 bases and J by 7 bases; unmatched bases: 6.

The rearrangement uses TRBV27 and TRBJ1-1; TRBD1 is a possible D gene (6 bases). CDR3 length: 13 residues. V was clipped by 6 bases and J by 4 bases, with 12 bases between them. CDR1 is MNHEY and CDR2 is SMNVEV in the germline V gene (reference sequence). The CDR3 loop is CASRHRGGTEAFF. In DNA form, the CDR3 reads TGTGCCAGCAGGCATAGAGGGGGCACTGAAGCTTTCTTT.

The gene calls are TRBV5-4 and TRBJ2-1, with 7 bases matching TRBD2. CDR1 is SGHNT, CDR2 YYREEE, per germline (reference sequence). J gave up 12 bases and V 0 bases, and 9 bases lay outside the gene matches. This CDR3 has 14 residues. The CDR3 DNA is TGTGCCAGCAGCTTGGACCTTACGGGGGAGGGGCAGTTCTTC. Translation: CASSLDLTGEGQFF. Together with reference TRBV5-4 and TRBJ2-1, the CDR3 gives the full variable domain: ETGVTQSPTHLIKTRGQQVTLRCSSQSGHNTVSWYQQALGQGPQFIFQYYREEENGRGNFPPRFSGLQFPNYSSELNVNALELDDSALYLCASSLDLTGEGQFFGPGTRLTVL.

This chain connects TRBV3-1 (or the pseudogene TRBV3-2) to TRBJ1-1, with a weak D call TRBD1 (6 bases). Germline loops: CDR1 LGHDT, CDR2 YNNKEL (reference sequence). Trimming left V 4 bases short and J 8 bases short, with 26 bases between. This CDR3 spans 17 amino acids. CDR3 protein: CASSPPLRPAGATEAFF. The CDR3 DNA follows: TGTGCCAGCAGCCCGCCACTAAGGCCCGCAGGGGCTACGGAAGCTTTCTTT.

This clone showed up just a few times. The chain recombines TRBV6-2 or TRBV6-3 with TRBJ2-3; possibly TRBD2 for D (5 bases). Trimming took 5 bases from V and 6 from J, leaving 15 bases between them. Germline V CDR1 and CDR2: MNHEY, SVGEGT. CDR3 length: 14 residues. The CDR3 protein is CASSKRPPHDTQYF. In DNA form, the CDR3 reads TGTGCCAGCAGTAAGCGGCCCCCCCACGATACGCAGTATTTT.

The chain couples TRBV28 to TRBJ1-5; D gene ambiguous. V was shortened by 0 bases and J by 4 bases, with 7 bases between the two germline ends. CDR3 size: 14 residues. CDR1 is MDHEN, CDR2 SYDVKM, per germline. The DNA for the CDR3 is TGTGCCAGCAGTTTATGGCGGGAAAATCAGCCCCAGCATTTT. As protein: CASSLWRENQPQHF. The full variable domain, in which reference TRBV28 and TRBJ1-5 provide the parts outside the CDR3, is DVKVTQSSRYLVKRTGEKVFLECVQDMDHENMFWYRQDPGLGLRLIYFSYDVKMKEKGDIPEGYSVSREKKERFSLILESASTNQTSMYLCASSLWRENQPQHFGDGTRLSIL.

V gene TRBV5-1 combines with J gene TRBJ2-1, with D unresolved. The CDR3 spans 15 residues. V was pared by 0 bases and J by 4 bases, with 11 bases between. The germline gives CDR1 SGHRS, CDR2 YFSETQ. CDR3 protein: CASSLEGKRYNEQFF. CDR3 nucleotide sequence: TGCGCCAGCAGCTTGGAAGGGAAAAGGTACAATGAGCAGTTCTTC.

The chain has TRBV5-1 and TRBJ2-1, with 12 bases identical to TRBD1. Germline CDR1 and CDR2: SGHRS and YFSETQ. The J segment lost 8 bases and the V segment lost 5 bases, leaving 5 bases of the junction unmatched. CDR3 length: 14 residues. CDR3 loop: CASSPGQGAYEQFF. The CDR3 DNA reads TGCGCCAGCAGTCCGGGACAGGGGGCTTATGAGCAGTTCTTC.

This clone has more than one count but fewer than ten. V usage is TRBV10-1 and J usage is TRBJ2-3; 8 bases align to TRBD2. Germline lookup yields CDR1 WNHNN and CDR2 SYGVQD (reference sequence). V was clipped by 3 bases and J by 4 bases; unmatched bases: 6. This CDR3 has 15 residues. CDR3 bases: TGCGCCAGCAGTGATAATACGGGAGGGTCAGATACGCAGTATTTT. Translated: CASSDNTGGSDTQYF.

V is TRBV6-5 and J is TRBJ2-2; D might be TRBD1 (5 bases). Germline V gene lookup returns CDR1 MNHEY and CDR2 SVGAGI. CDR3 length equals 15 residues. V shed 2 bases and J shed 2 bases, with 9 bases lying between them. The CDR3 is CASSYSRVNTGELFF. CDR3 coding DNA: TGTGCCAGCAGTTACAGCAGGGTAAACACCGGGGAGCTGTTTTTT.

The chain links TRBV14 to TRBJ1-2; D may be TRBD1 (5 bases). The CDR3 has 15 residues. CDR1 and CDR2 (germline): SGHDN, FVKESK. Trimming took off 4 bases at V and 5 bases at J, with 17 bases between the two ends. Here the CDR3 reads CASSPFVSGGYGYTF. CDR3 DNA sequence: TGTGCCAGCAGCCCATTTGTGTCGGGGGGGTATGGCTACACCTTC. The whole variable domain, remainder taken from reference TRBV14 and TRBJ1-2, is EAGVTQFPSHSVIEKGQTVTLRCDPISGHDNLYWYRRVMGKEIKFLLHFVKESKQDESGMPNNRFLAERTGGTYSTLKVQPAELEDSGVYFCASSPFVSGGYGYTFGSGTRLTVV.

J is TRBJ1-5 and V is TRBV12-3 or TRBV12-4; D is ambiguous. Trimming pared 7 bases from V and 6 bases from J, leaving 10 bases between. The length of the CDR3 is 12 residues. The CDR3 nucleotides read TGTGCCAGCACCCTGTCCCCTCAGCCCCAGCATTTT. Encoded protein: CASTLSPQPQHF.

This chain links TRBV19 with TRBJ1-1, with D unresolved. The CDR3 consists of 13 residues. The V end was cut by 3 bases, the J end by 8 bases, with 13 bases between. In germline, CDR1 is LNHDA, CDR2 SQIVND (reference sequence). Here the CDR3 DNA reads TGTGCCAGTAGTATTGATGCATGGCAGGAAGCTTTCTTT. Amino acid sequence: CASSIDAWQEAFF.

The chain is built from TRBV10-3 and TRBJ2-5, with 7 bases fitting TRBD1. Trimming removed 8 bases from V and 3 bases from J; junction bases left unmatched: 12. Germline CDR1 and CDR2: ENHRY and SYGVKD. The CDR3 sequence is 15 residues long. The CDR3 bases are TGTGCCATCGCCATTACTGGGACAGAAGAAGAGACCCAGTACTTC. It translates to CAIAITGTEEETQYF.

This clone was observed once. The chain links TRBV6-5 to TRBJ1-5; no definite D call. The germline V gene has CDR1 MNHEY and CDR2 SVGAGI. Trimming stripped 7 bases from V and 3 bases from J, with 16 bases between. The CDR3 is made up of 15 amino acids. The DNA for the CDR3 is TGTGCCAGCACCGACGAAGCTAGCTCCAATCAGCCCCAGCATTTT. Translation gives CASTDEASSNQPQHF.

About this clone: Other DNA variants within this sample encode the same CDR3. This chain connects TRBV6-6 to TRBJ2-5; tentatively, D is TRBD1 (7 bases). The CDR3 spans 14 residues. V lost 0 bases and J lost 5, with 10 bases in between. CDR1 and CDR2 (germline): MNHNY, SVGAGI (reference sequence). Here the CDR3 DNA reads TGTGCCAGCAGTTACTCGGAGGGGGCCGAGACCCAGTACTTC. The encoded protein is CASSYSEGAETQYF.

This chain uses TRBV19 with TRBJ1-5; D ambiguous. V was shortened by 6 bases and J by 4 bases, with 16 bases between the two germline ends. Germline V gene lookup returns CDR1 LNHDA and CDR2 SQIVND (reference sequence). This CDR3 comprises 15 residues. CDR3 nucleotide sequence: TGTGCCAGTAGCCAGGAGCAGGATACAAATCAGCCCCAGCATTTT. Its protein is CASSQEQDTNQPQHF.

This clone was found once. The chain has TRBV3-1 (or the pseudogene TRBV3-2) and TRBJ2-7, with 9 positions matching TRBD1. J was trimmed by 5 bases and V by 5 bases; bases with no gene match: 10. The germline V gene has CDR1 LGHDT and CDR2 YNNKEL (reference sequence). This CDR3 has 15 amino acids. The CDR3 sequence: CASSLLQGAGDEQYF. The CDR3 bases are TGTGCCAGCAGCTTGCTACAGGGGGCGGGCGACGAGCAGTACTTC.

The chain employs TRBV14 and TRBJ2-7, with D tentatively TRBD1 (6 bases). Trimming took off 7 bases at V and 2 bases at J, with 27 bases between the two ends. CDR1 and CDR2 (germline): SGHDN, FVKESK. The CDR3 extends over 18 amino acids. The chain's CDR3 is CASTFLLAWTDFPYEQYV. As DNA, the CDR3 is TGTGCCAGCACCTTTCTGTTGGCCTGGACAGACTTCCCCTACGAGCAGTACGTC.

This rearrangement joins TRBV2 to TRBJ1-5; D possibly corresponds to TRBD1 (5 bases). There are 15 residues in the CDR3. Per germline, CDR1 SNHLY and CDR2 FYNNEI. V was shortened by 7 bases and J by 2 bases, with 15 bases between the two germline ends. CDR3 coding DNA: TGTGCCAGCACCGGGCAGGGCGTCGGCAATCAGCCCCAGCATTTT. Its translation is CASTGQGVGNQPQHF.

The sample holds a few counts of this clone. The chain carries TRBV4-1 and TRBJ1-2; no firm D call. Germline V gene sequence: CDR1 MGHRA, CDR2 YSYEKL. This CDR3 region has 20 residues. V was cut by 5 bases and J by 0 bases, with 28 bases left in between. The DNA of the CDR3 is TGCGCCAGCAGCGAGTCCCCGGCTTGGAAACAGATAAGGACTAACTATGGCTACACCTTC. Its translation is CASSESPAWKQIRTNYGYTF.